The rows below give T cell receptor beta chains drawn from one sample of a study of T cells in Graves' hyperthyroidism and ophthalmopathy. TCRdb itself ran the multiplex PCR reads through MiXCR, one entry per CDR3 protein. The sample lists around 580,000 distinct CDR3 sequences, 40% to 55% occurring once. Source material: peripheral blood or thyroid tissue (not recorded which). The receptors come from a woman aged 18-29 years with Graves' hyperthyroidism. Both conserved end residues are part of each CDR3. D genes are given only for firm matches. Rows may omit the clone size; those that give it use once, few, many or a size class.

d_call: NA
clone_size: many
v_call: TRBV20-1
j_call: TRBJ2-7
cdr3_aa: CSARNGFNEQYF
cdr3_nt: TGCAGTGCTAGGAACGGTTTCAACGAGCAGTACTTC

d_call: TRBD2
clone_size: many
v_call: TRBV20-1
j_call: TRBJ2-2
cdr3_aa: CSARALAGGTGELFF
cdr3_nt: TGCAGTGCTAGAGCCCTAGCGGGAGGGACCGGGGAGCTGTTTTTT

d_call: TRBD1
clone_size: NA
v_call: TRBV18
j_call: TRBJ2-7
cdr3_aa: CASSSDRDYYEQYF
cdr3_nt: TGTGCCAGCTCATCGGACAGGGATTACTACGAGCAGTACTTC

d_call: NA
clone_size: NA
v_call: TRBV29-1
j_call: TRBJ1-1
cdr3_aa: CSVGGQGGDRGTEAFF
cdr3_nt: TGCAGCGTTGGAGGGCAGGGCGGGGATCGGGGCACTGAAGCTTTCTTT

d_call: NA
clone_size: NA
v_call: TRBV20-1
j_call: TRBJ1-6
cdr3_aa: CSARANSPLHF
cdr3_nt: TGCAGTGCTAGGGCGAATTCACCCCTCCACTTT

d_call: NA
clone_size: NA
v_call: TRBV7-9
j_call: TRBJ1-6
cdr3_aa: CASSSTRAVSYNSPLHF
cdr3_nt: TGTGCCAGCAGCTCCACCCGGGCAGTCTCCTACAATTCACCCCTCCACTTT

d_call: NA
clone_size: many
v_call: TRBV25-1
j_call: TRBJ1-6
cdr3_aa: CASSKRARNSPLHF
cdr3_nt: TGTGCCAGCAGTAAGCGGGCGAGGAATTCACCCCTCCACTTT

d_call: TRBD1
clone_size: many
v_call: TRBV19
j_call: TRBJ1-2
cdr3_aa: CASTTDRGGGYTF
cdr3_nt: TGTGCCAGTACCACGGACAGGGGCGGCGGCTACACCTTC

d_call: NA
clone_size: NA
v_call: TRBV7-8
j_call: TRBJ2-1
cdr3_aa: CASSRRGGFDNEQFF
cdr3_nt: TGTGCCAGCAGTCGAAGAGGAGGGTTTGACAATGAGCAGTTCTTC

d_call: NA
clone_size: many
v_call: TRBV5-5
j_call: TRBJ1-4
cdr3_aa: CASSLARLALNEKLFF
cdr3_nt: TGTGCCAGCAGCTTGGCCCGACTCGCCCTTAATGAAAAACTGTTTTTT

d_call: NA
clone_size: NA
v_call: TRBV6-5
j_call: TRBJ1-1
cdr3_aa: CASSSRRGSAFF
cdr3_nt: TGTGCCAGCAGTTCCCGACGGGGCTCAGCTTTCTTT

d_call: TRBD2
clone_size: once
v_call: TRBV13
j_call: TRBJ2-7
cdr3_aa: CARPIAGDRHEQYF
cdr3_nt: TGTGCTAGACCAATAGCGGGAGACCGCCACGAGCAGTACTTC

d_call: TRBD2
clone_size: NA
v_call: TRBV2
j_call: TRBJ2-1
cdr3_aa: CASNDLTSAGNEQFF
cdr3_nt: TGTGCCAGCAATGATTTGACTAGCGCCGGCAATGAGCAGTTCTTC

d_call: NA
clone_size: NA
v_call: TRBV15
j_call: TRBJ1-2
cdr3_aa: CATSRERTALDNYGYTF
cdr3_nt: TGTGCCACCAGCAGAGAGAGGACAGCCCTTGATAACTATGGCTACACCTTC

d_call: TRBD2
clone_size: NA
v_call: TRBV19
j_call: TRBJ2-7
cdr3_aa: CASSITSGIFYEQYF
cdr3_nt: TGTGCCAGTAGTATCACTAGCGGAATCTTCTACGAGCAGTACTTC

d_call: NA
clone_size: many
v_call: TRBV7-9
j_call: TRBJ1-2
cdr3_aa: CASSSGGPDSNYGYTF
cdr3_nt: TGTGCCAGCAGTTCTGGGGGCCCGGACAGTAACTATGGCTACACCTTC

d_call: TRBD1
clone_size: few
v_call: TRBV6-5
j_call: TRBJ2-6
cdr3_aa: CASSYLGQGAPSSSGANVLTF
cdr3_nt: TGTGCCAGCAGTTACTTAGGACAGGGGGCTCCCTCCAGCTCTGGGGCCAACGTCCTGACTTTC

d_call: TRBD2
clone_size: few
v_call: TRBV12-5
j_call: TRBJ2-3
cdr3_aa: CASGFEAGEDTQYF
cdr3_nt: TGTGCTAGTGGTTTCGAGGCGGGAGAAGATACGCAGTATTTT

d_call: NA
clone_size: many
v_call: TRBV11-2
j_call: TRBJ1-1
cdr3_aa: CASSHRTVMNTEAFF
cdr3_nt: TGTGCCAGCAGCCACCGGACAGTCATGAACACTGAAGCTTTCTTT

d_call: TRBD2
clone_size: many
v_call: TRBV29-1
j_call: TRBJ2-2
cdr3_aa: CSVGLADTGELFF
cdr3_nt: TGCAGCGTTGGACTAGCGGACACCGGGGAGCTGTTTTTT

d_call: NA
clone_size: NA
v_call: TRBV12-3/TRBV12-4
j_call: TRBJ1-2
cdr3_aa: CASSLSPLSGNYGYTF
cdr3_nt: TGTGCCAGCAGTTTATCGCCCCTATCAGGGAACTATGGCTACACCTTC

d_call: TRBD1
clone_size: few
v_call: TRBV2
j_call: TRBJ2-2
cdr3_aa: CASSEATGGTGELFF
cdr3_nt: TGTGCCAGCAGTGAAGCGACAGGGGGCACCGGGGAGCTGTTTTTT

d_call: NA
clone_size: NA
v_call: TRBV2
j_call: TRBJ2-5
cdr3_aa: CASTALGGETQYF
cdr3_nt: TGTGCCAGCACTGCACTGGGGGGAGAGACCCAGTACTTC

d_call: NA
clone_size: NA
v_call: TRBV6-2/TRBV6-3
j_call: TRBJ1-2
cdr3_aa: CASSYRGRQGYTF
cdr3_nt: TGTGCCAGCAGTTACCGAGGGCGACAGGGCTACACCTTC

d_call: NA
clone_size: few
v_call: TRBV24-1
j_call: TRBJ2-1
cdr3_aa: CATSGAGGFNEQFF
cdr3_nt: TGTGCCACCAGTGGGGCAGGAGGGTTCAATGAGCAGTTCTTC

d_call: TRBD1
clone_size: many
v_call: TRBV29-1
j_call: TRBJ1-2
cdr3_aa: CSVDNRQGRSANYGYTF
cdr3_nt: TGCAGCGTTGACAACCGACAGGGGCGATCTGCGAACTATGGCTACACCTTC

d_call: TRBD2
clone_size: many
v_call: TRBV11-3
j_call: TRBJ2-7
cdr3_aa: CASSLDGGLAELEQYF
cdr3_nt: TGTGCCAGCAGCTTAGATGGGGGACTAGCGGAACTGGAGCAGTACTTC

d_call: NA
clone_size: NA
v_call: TRBV7-3
j_call: TRBJ2-2
cdr3_aa: CASSSYGEGTGELFF
cdr3_nt: TGTGCCAGCAGCAGCTACGGAGAGGGAACCGGGGAGCTGTTTTTT

d_call: NA
clone_size: NA
v_call: TRBV29-1
j_call: TRBJ1-1
cdr3_aa: CSVERAVRTEAFF
cdr3_nt: TGCAGCGTTGAAAGGGCAGTGCGCACTGAAGCTTTCTTT

d_call: NA
clone_size: many
v_call: TRBV19
j_call: TRBJ1-2
cdr3_aa: CASSLQGSGYTF
cdr3_nt: TGTGCCAGTAGTTTACAGGGTAGTGGCTACACCTTC

d_call: NA
clone_size: many
v_call: TRBV6-6
j_call: TRBJ1-5
cdr3_aa: CASSYTQRSNQPQHF
cdr3_nt: TGTGCCAGCAGTTACACACAGAGGAGCAATCAGCCCCAGCATTTT

d_call: NA
clone_size: NA
v_call: TRBV6-4
j_call: TRBJ1-1
cdr3_aa: CASSYLGQPLTEAFF
cdr3_nt: TGTGCCAGCAGTTACCTCGGACAGCCTCTCACTGAAGCTTTCTTT

d_call: TRBD1
clone_size: NA
v_call: TRBV29-1
j_call: TRBJ2-2
cdr3_aa: CSVDSPGQGNTGELFF
cdr3_nt: TGCAGCGTAGACTCCCCGGGACAGGGTAACACCGGGGAGCTGTTTTTT

d_call: NA
clone_size: many
v_call: TRBV20-1
j_call: TRBJ1-2
cdr3_aa: CSAPVYPQSREIAYGYTF
cdr3_nt: TGCAGTGCTCCCGTCTACCCCCAGTCCAGGGAGATTGCCTATGGCTACACCTTC

d_call: TRBD2
clone_size: NA
v_call: TRBV10-1
j_call: TRBJ2-5
cdr3_aa: CASSPGGGLDETQYF
cdr3_nt: TGCGCCAGCAGTCCGGGCGGGGGATTGGATGAGACCCAGTACTTC

d_call: NA
clone_size: few
v_call: TRBV11-2
j_call: TRBJ1-1
cdr3_aa: CASSQGVAEAFF
cdr3_nt: TGTGCCAGCAGCCAAGGGGTGGCTGAAGCTTTCTTT

d_call: NA
clone_size: many
v_call: TRBV5-6
j_call: TRBJ2-5
cdr3_aa: CASSLGPGRPETQYF
cdr3_nt: TGTGCCAGCAGCTTGGGCCCGGGGCGACCGGAGACCCAGTACTTC

d_call: NA
clone_size: many
v_call: TRBV27
j_call: TRBJ2-7
cdr3_aa: CASSFGVAKTYEQYF
cdr3_nt: TGTGCCAGCAGTTTTGGGGTAGCGAAAACCTACGAGCAGTACTTC

d_call: TRBD2
clone_size: few
v_call: TRBV2
j_call: TRBJ2-1
cdr3_aa: CASSEGLASRNEQFF
cdr3_nt: TGTGCCAGCTCCGAGGGACTAGCGAGCCGCAATGAGCAGTTCTTC

d_call: NA
clone_size: NA
v_call: TRBV7-3
j_call: TRBJ1-3
cdr3_aa: CASSLSGRTNTIYF
cdr3_nt: TGTGCCAGCAGCTTATCGGGCAGGACGAACACCATATATTTT

d_call: NA
clone_size: NA
v_call: TRBV7-2
j_call: TRBJ2-3
cdr3_aa: CASSFGDIRADTQYF
cdr3_nt: TGTGCCAGCAGCTTTGGGGACATTAGAGCAGATACGCAGTATTTT

d_call: TRBD1
clone_size: many
v_call: TRBV10-3
j_call: TRBJ2-7
cdr3_aa: CAISESRYRRGQGYEQYF
cdr3_nt: TGTGCCATCAGTGAGTCTAGATATCGTCGGGGACAGGGGTACGAGCAGTACTTC

d_call: NA
clone_size: NA
v_call: TRBV29-1
j_call: TRBJ1-2
cdr3_aa: CSLFQGYGYTF
cdr3_nt: TGCAGCTTGTTTCAGGGCTATGGCTACACCTTC

d_call: NA
clone_size: NA
v_call: TRBV6-5
j_call: TRBJ1-2
cdr3_aa: CASRGGRARSYGYTF
cdr3_nt: TGTGCCAGCAGGGGTGGAAGGGCACGGAGCTATGGCTACACCTTC

d_call: TRBD1
clone_size: NA
v_call: TRBV20-1
j_call: TRBJ2-7
cdr3_aa: CSPQGQSYEQYF
cdr3_nt: TGCAGCCCCCAGGGACAGTCCTACGAGCAGTACTTC

d_call: TRBD2
clone_size: many
v_call: TRBV6-1
j_call: TRBJ2-7
cdr3_aa: CASSDSPWREPYEQYF
cdr3_nt: TGTGCCAGCAGTGATTCCCCATGGCGGGAGCCCTACGAGCAGTACTTC

d_call: TRBD2
clone_size: NA
v_call: TRBV7-2
j_call: TRBJ2-5
cdr3_aa: CASSLGFGSGIETQYF
cdr3_nt: TGTGCCAGCAGCTTAGGTTTTGGTAGCGGGATAGAGACCCAGTACTTC

d_call: TRBD1
clone_size: few
v_call: TRBV30
j_call: TRBJ2-7
cdr3_aa: CAWSDRGQGEQYF
cdr3_nt: TGTGCCTGGAGTGACAGGGGTCAGGGCGAGCAGTACTTC

d_call: TRBD2
clone_size: many
v_call: TRBV7-2
j_call: TRBJ2-2
cdr3_aa: CASSLSAGGTGELFF
cdr3_nt: TGTGCCAGCAGCTTATCAGCGGGAGGGACCGGGGAGCTGTTTTTT

d_call: NA
clone_size: many
v_call: TRBV7-2
j_call: TRBJ2-7
cdr3_aa: CASSLSYEQYF
cdr3_nt: TGTGCCAGCAGCTTAAGTTACGAGCAGTACTTC

d_call: TRBD1
clone_size: NA
v_call: TRBV2
j_call: TRBJ1-1
cdr3_aa: CASSLPTSGRGPMNTEAFF
cdr3_nt: TGTGCCAGCAGCCTGCCGACTAGCGGGAGGGGGCCCATGAACACTGAAGCTTTCTTT

d_call: NA
clone_size: NA
v_call: TRBV19
j_call: TRBJ2-1
cdr3_aa: CASSRSGVREQFF
cdr3_nt: TGTGCCAGTAGTAGATCGGGAGTCAGGGAGCAGTTCTTC

d_call: TRBD1
clone_size: NA
v_call: TRBV20-1
j_call: TRBJ1-2
cdr3_aa: CSARSVGAGGLRYTF
cdr3_nt: TGCAGTGCTCGTTCTGTTGGGGCAGGGGGCCTTCGCTACACCTTC

d_call: TRBD1
clone_size: NA
v_call: TRBV6-2/TRBV6-3
j_call: TRBJ1-1
cdr3_aa: CASSLAQGAIEAFF
cdr3_nt: TGTGCCAGCAGTTTGGCGCAGGGGGCGATTGAAGCTTTCTTT

d_call: NA
clone_size: many
v_call: TRBV12-3/TRBV12-4
j_call: TRBJ2-5
cdr3_aa: CASSKALAFQETQYF
cdr3_nt: TGTGCCAGCAGTAAGGCCCTAGCATTCCAAGAGACCCAGTACTTC

d_call: NA
clone_size: many
v_call: TRBV18
j_call: TRBJ1-2
cdr3_aa: CASSPLRENGYTF
cdr3_nt: TGTGCCAGCTCACCACTCAGGGAGAATGGCTACACCTTC

d_call: NA
clone_size: many
v_call: TRBV27
j_call: TRBJ1-5
cdr3_aa: CASRGDGYQPQHF
cdr3_nt: TGTGCCAGCAGAGGGGACGGTTATCAGCCCCAGCATTTT